This TCR beta chain was documented in a study of T cell responses to AZD1222 COVID-19 vaccine. Background on the study: Both about-4-week and about-12-week second-dose recipients were combined.

CDR3 length equals 13 residues. Trimming stripped 4 bases from V and 4 bases from J, with 10 bases between. In germline, CDR1 is MDHEN, CDR2 SYDVKM. The repertoire was sequenced with immunoSEQ multiplex PCR; TCRdb's copy has only in-frame clones and lacks some. The data contain roughly 120,000 clones, 86% of them singletons. This clone was counted only a few times. Its antigen remains unidentified. General study findings and limits: Spike-specific TCR breadth and depth went up after people got two AZD1222 doses. Just a handful of AZD1222 recipients tested seropositive at baseline.

The sequencing here drew on peripheral blood, taken on day 0 of AZD1222 vaccination. This chain joins TRBV28 and TRBJ1-2; D gene unclear. The clonotype originates from an adult in good health. The CDR3 is CASSSAAGYGYTF. The CDR3 DNA is TGTGCCAGCAGTTCCGCCGCCGGCTATGGCTACACCTTC.